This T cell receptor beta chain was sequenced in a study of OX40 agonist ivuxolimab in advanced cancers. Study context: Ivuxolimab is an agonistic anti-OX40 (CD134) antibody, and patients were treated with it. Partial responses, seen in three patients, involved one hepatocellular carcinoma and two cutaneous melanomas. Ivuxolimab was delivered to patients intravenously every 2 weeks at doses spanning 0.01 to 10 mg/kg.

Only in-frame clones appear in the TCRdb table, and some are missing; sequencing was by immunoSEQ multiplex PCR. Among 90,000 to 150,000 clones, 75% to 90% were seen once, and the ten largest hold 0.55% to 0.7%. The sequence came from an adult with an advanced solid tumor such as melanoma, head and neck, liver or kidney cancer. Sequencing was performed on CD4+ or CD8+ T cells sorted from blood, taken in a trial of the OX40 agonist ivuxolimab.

DNA of the CDR3: TGCGCCAGCAACGAGGTTTGGAATGAGCAGTTCTTC. It specifies CASNEVWNEQFF. The chain employs TRBV10-2 and TRBJ2-1; D not certain. Germline V gene sequence: CDR1 WSHSY, CDR2 SAAADI. The CDR3 spans 12 residues. V was clipped by 7 bases and J by 7 bases, with 11 bases between them.